This T cell receptor beta chain was retrieved from a study of T cell changes during pregnancy in multiple sclerosis. Here immunoSEQ multiplex PCR was the method, and the copy in TCRdb shows in-frame clones only, minus some. The sample carries more than 25,000 clones, about nine tenths recorded once. The sample here was CD8+ T cells from peripheral blood mononuclear cells, taken in the second trimester of pregnancy. This sequence was found in a female donor in good health, enrolled as a control in a pregnancy study.

The CDR3 spells CASSQDRSSYNEQFF. CDR3 coding DNA: TGCGCCAGCAGCCAGGACAGGAGCTCCTACAATGAGCAGTTCTTC. The chain joins TRBV4-3 to TRBJ2-1; 7 bases map to TRBD1. Germline V gene data show CDR1 as LGHNA and CDR2 as YSLEER. The CDR3 runs to 15 residues. V dropped 3 bases and J dropped 0; count of bases not matched to a gene: 2.